Listed here are 16 T cell receptor beta chains from one sample, sequenced in a study of blood T cell repertoires in COVID-19. Method: immunoSEQ multiplex PCR; TCRdb's copy keeps in-frame clones and lacks some. This table holds some 150,000 clones, 75% to 90% found once. What was sequenced was peripheral blood. The source of these receptors is a human donor in a cohort sampled during active COVID-19.

CDR3 protein: CASSLGSPNTGELFF. CDR3 coding DNA: TGTGCCAGCAGCTTAGGGAGCCCGAACACCGGGGAGCTGTTTTTT. This chain uses TRBV7-3 with TRBJ2-2; D possibly corresponds to TRBD2 (5 bases). V was pared by 2 bases and J by 0 bases, with 7 bases between. Looked up from germline, CDR1 is SGHTA and CDR2 is FQGTGA. The CDR3 spans 15 residues. The entire variable domain, with the rest obtained from reference TRBV7-3 and TRBJ2-2, is as follows: GAGVSQTPSNKVTEKGKYVELRCDPISGHTALYWYRQSLGQGPEFLIYFQGTGAADDSGLPNDRFFAVRPEGSVSTLKIQRTERGDSAVYLCASSLGSPNTGELFFGEGSRLTVL.

The genes are TRBV11-3 and TRBJ2-7; tentatively, D is TRBD2 (7 bases). V gave up 0 bases and J gave up 3 bases, with 15 bases separating them. CDR3 length: 16 residues. Germline CDR1 SGHNT, CDR2 YENEEA. The CDR3 DNA reads TGTGCCAGCAGCTTAGATCTATCGGGGGGCCGCTACGAGCAGTACTTC. Translating gives CASSLDLSGGRYEQYF.

The gene calls are TRBV11-2 and TRBJ1-6; 9 bases match TRBD1. The CDR3 covers 16 residues. Germline CDR1 SGHAT, CDR2 FQNNGV. After removal of 3 bases from V and 4 bases from J, the junction contained 4 bases not matched to a gene. The DNA for the CDR3 is TGTGCCAGCAGCTTGAGGGGGACAGGGTATAATTCACCCCTCCACTTT. Its translation: CASSLRGTGYNSPLHF.

This clone was detected only once. The chain is built from TRBV2 and TRBJ2-3, with 7 bases that match TRBD2. Germline V gene data show CDR1 as SNHLY and CDR2 as FYNNEI. V dropped 3 bases and J dropped 2; count of bases not matched to a gene: 8. CDR3 length: 16 residues. The CDR3 loop reads CASSEVAGVTTDTQYF. The CDR3 DNA is TGTGCCAGCAGTGAGGTTGCGGGGGTTACCACAGATACGCAGTATTTT.

V usage is TRBV5-1 and J usage is TRBJ1-2; D call uncertain. Germline CDR1 reads SGHRS; CDR2 reads YFSETQ. With 6 bases removed from V and 0 bases from J, the gap between germline ends came to 9 bases. The CDR3 has 13 amino acids. CDR3 DNA sequence: TGCGCCAGCACATCCGGTTCTAACTATGGCTACACCTTC. It translates to CASTSGSNYGYTF.

The V gene is TRBV4-1, the J gene TRBJ2-7, with D uncertain. The CDR3 runs to 15 residues. Germline V CDR1 and CDR2: MGHRA, YSYEKL. V was trimmed by 1 base and J by 4 bases, leaving 14 bases between them. The CDR3 loop reads CASSQVSPGIYEQYF. CDR3 nucleotide sequence: TGCGCCAGCAGCCAAGTCTCCCCAGGAATTTACGAGCAGTACTTC.

Only a few counts were recorded for this clone. The V call is TRBV3-1 (or the pseudogene TRBV3-2), the J call TRBJ1-2, with TRBD1 as a possible D gene (6 bases). CDR3 length equals 15 residues. Germline-derived CDR1 and CDR2 are LGHDT and YNNKEL (reference sequence). The ends were cut back, 1 base at V and 8 bases at J, with 17 bases in the middle. The CDR3 region has the DNA TGTGCCAGCAGCCAAGCGGGACAAGGCGTAGGAGGCTACACCTTC. Its protein is CASSQAGQGVGGYTF.

This clone was counted only a few times. Here the CDR3 reads CASSEVAGGNTIYF. DNA for the CDR3: TGTGCCAGCAGCGAGGTCGCTGGGGGAAACACCATATATTTT. The chain combines TRBV6-5 with TRBJ1-3; D not certain. The CDR3 has 14 residues. Trimming took off 6 bases at V and 4 bases at J, with 13 bases between the two ends. Germline CDR1 is MNHEY and CDR2 is SVGAGI.

CDR3 protein: CASSEVSGSSYNEQFF. CDR3 nucleotides: TGTGCCAGCAGCGAGGTGAGCGGGAGTTCCTACAATGAGCAGTTCTTC. The chain combines TRBV4-2 with TRBJ2-1; 8 positions match TRBD2. Germline trimming cut 5 bases from V and 1 base from J; bases unmatched to any gene: 7. Per the germline V gene, CDR1 is LGHNA and CDR2 is YNFKEQ. The CDR3 covers 16 residues.

The rearrangement links TRBV11-2 to TRBJ2-5, with 11 positions matching TRBD2. With V trimmed by 5 bases and J by 3 bases, 2 bases remained unmatched. Germline CDR1 and CDR2: SGHAT and FQNNGV. This CDR3 is built from 14 residues. The CDR3 loop reads CASSRGLAEETQYF. CDR3 in DNA: TGTGCCAGCAGCCGGGGACTAGCGGAAGAGACCCAGTACTTC.

This sequence joins TRBV27 and TRBJ1-1; D is undetermined. V dropped 5 bases and J dropped 1 base, with 11 bases sitting between them. The CDR3 runs to 14 residues. Germline assignment: CDR1 MNHEY and CDR2 SMNVEV (reference sequence). CDR3 loop: CASSPPEGNTEAFF. In nucleotides, the CDR3 is TGTGCCAGCAGTCCCCCAGAGGGGAACACTGAAGCTTTCTTT.

Worth noting for this clone: This CDR3 is also generated by other DNA sequences in the sample. The CDR3 DNA is TGTGCCAGCAGTCTGACAGGGAACACTGAAGCTTTCTTT. This encodes CASSLTGNTEAFF. The chain has TRBV7-2 and TRBJ1-1; D might be TRBD1 (6 bases). Trimming pared 6 bases from V and 1 base from J, leaving 9 bases between. CDR3 length equals 13 residues. The V gene's germline CDR1 is SGHTA and CDR2 FQGNSA.

V usage is TRBV5-1 and J usage is TRBJ1-2, with D possibly TRBD1 on 5 matching bases. In germline, CDR1 is SGHRS, CDR2 YFSETQ. V gave up 0 bases and J gave up 4 bases, with 10 bases separating them. The CDR3 extends over 14 amino acids. The CDR3 loop reads CASSLVDSRYGYTF. For the CDR3, the DNA is TGCGCCAGCAGCTTGGTCGACAGTCGCTATGGCTACACCTTC.

The V gene is TRBV7-2, the J gene TRBJ2-3; no clear D. Germline V gene sequence: CDR1 SGHTA, CDR2 FQGNSA. CDR3 length: 14 amino acids. V was cut by 1 base and J by 0 bases, with 5 bases left in between. CDR3 nucleotides: TGTGCCAGCAGCTTAGTGCGGAGCACAGATACGCAGTATTTT. Its translation: CASSLVRSTDTQYF.

V usage is TRBV6-5 and J usage is TRBJ1-3, with D uncertain. V gave up 2 bases and J gave up 0 bases, with 8 bases separating them. The germline CDR1 and CDR2 sequences are MNHEY and SVGAGI. The CDR3 loop spans 15 amino acids. This CDR3 is CASSYSGDSGNTIYF. For the CDR3, the DNA is TGTGCCAGCAGTTACAGCGGGGACTCTGGAAACACCATATATTTT.

As concerns this clone: Other DNA sequences from this sample encode an identical CDR3 as well. The chain combines TRBV7-2 with TRBJ1-1; 7 bases fit TRBD1. With 4 bases clipped from V and 3 bases from J, the junction kept 2 bases outside the gene matches. Germline CDR1 reads SGHTA; CDR2 reads FQGNSA. The CDR3 runs 13 residues. This CDR3 reads CASSSTGYTEAFF. CDR3 sequence (DNA): TGTGCCAGCAGCTCGACAGGGTACACTGAAGCTTTCTTT. The variable domain in full, completed from reference TRBV7-2 and TRBJ1-1, reads GAGVSQSPSNKVTEKGKDVELRCDPISGHTALYWYRQSLGQGLEFLIYFQGNSAPDKSGLPSDRFSAERTGGSVSTLTIQRTQQEDSAVYLCASSSTGYTEAFFGQGTRLTVV.